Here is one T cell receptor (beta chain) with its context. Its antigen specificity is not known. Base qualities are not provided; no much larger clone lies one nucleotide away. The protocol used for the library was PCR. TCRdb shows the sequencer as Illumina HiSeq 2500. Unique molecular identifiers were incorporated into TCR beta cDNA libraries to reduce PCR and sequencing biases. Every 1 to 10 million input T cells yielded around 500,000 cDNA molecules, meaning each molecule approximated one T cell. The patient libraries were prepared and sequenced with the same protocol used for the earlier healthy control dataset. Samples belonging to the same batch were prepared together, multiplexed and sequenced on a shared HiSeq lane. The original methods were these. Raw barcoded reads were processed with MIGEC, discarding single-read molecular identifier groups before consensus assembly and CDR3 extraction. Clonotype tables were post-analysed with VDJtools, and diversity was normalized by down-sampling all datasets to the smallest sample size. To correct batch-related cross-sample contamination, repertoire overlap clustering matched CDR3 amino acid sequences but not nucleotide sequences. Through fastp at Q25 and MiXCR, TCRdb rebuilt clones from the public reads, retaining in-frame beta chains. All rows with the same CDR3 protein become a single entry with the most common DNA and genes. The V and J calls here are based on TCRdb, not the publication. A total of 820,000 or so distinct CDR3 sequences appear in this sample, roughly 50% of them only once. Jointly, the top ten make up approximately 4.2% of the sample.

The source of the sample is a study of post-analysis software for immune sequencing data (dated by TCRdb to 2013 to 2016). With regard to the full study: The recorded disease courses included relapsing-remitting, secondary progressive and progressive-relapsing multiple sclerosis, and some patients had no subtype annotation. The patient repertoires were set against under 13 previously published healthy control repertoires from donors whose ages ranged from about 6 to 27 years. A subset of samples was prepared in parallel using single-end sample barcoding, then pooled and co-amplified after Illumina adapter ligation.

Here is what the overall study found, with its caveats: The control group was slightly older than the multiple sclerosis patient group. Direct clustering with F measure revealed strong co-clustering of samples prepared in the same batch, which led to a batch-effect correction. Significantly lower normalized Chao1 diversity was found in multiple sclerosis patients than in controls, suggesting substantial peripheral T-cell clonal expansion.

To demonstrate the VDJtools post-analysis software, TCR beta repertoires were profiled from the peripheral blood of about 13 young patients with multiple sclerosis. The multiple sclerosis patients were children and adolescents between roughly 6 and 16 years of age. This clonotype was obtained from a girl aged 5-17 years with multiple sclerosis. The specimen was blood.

CDR3 reads: CASSQSDKYNEQFF. The DNA sequence reads TGTGCCAGCAGCCAATCCGACAAATACAATGAGCAGTTCTTC. Recombination joined TRBV12-3 or TRBV12-4 with TRBJ2-1; the D gene is not confidently resolved. The CDR3 numbers 14 residues from cysteine through phenylalanine. Only the CDR3 portion is preserved as DNA: 42 bases, with reading frame beginning at the first base. The germline ends are 13 bases apart after V is trimmed by 6 bases and J by 4 bases.